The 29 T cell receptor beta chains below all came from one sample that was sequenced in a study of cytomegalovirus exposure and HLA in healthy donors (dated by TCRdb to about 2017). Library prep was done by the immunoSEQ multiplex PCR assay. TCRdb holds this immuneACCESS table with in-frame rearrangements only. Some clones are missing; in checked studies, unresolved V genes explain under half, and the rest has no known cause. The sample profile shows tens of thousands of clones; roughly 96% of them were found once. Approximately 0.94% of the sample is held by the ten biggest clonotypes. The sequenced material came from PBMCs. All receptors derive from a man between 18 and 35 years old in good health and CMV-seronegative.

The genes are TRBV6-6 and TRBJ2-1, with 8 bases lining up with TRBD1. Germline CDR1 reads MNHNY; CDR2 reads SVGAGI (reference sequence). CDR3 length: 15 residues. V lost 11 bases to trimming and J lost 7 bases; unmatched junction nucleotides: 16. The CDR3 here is CAGLKGPGGRNEQFF. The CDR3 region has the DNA TGTGCCGGGTTAAAGGGCCCAGGGGGCCGAAATGAGCAGTTCTTC.

Here the CDR3 reads CASSIYSVTGELFF. The DNA for the CDR3 is TGTGCCAGCAGTATTTACAGTGTAACCGGGGAGCTGTTTTTT. This sequence joins TRBV2 and TRBJ2-2; no clear D gene. Trimming stripped 5 bases from V and 5 bases from J, with 12 bases between. The CDR3 length is 14 residues. Germline loops: CDR1 SNHLY, CDR2 FYNNEI.

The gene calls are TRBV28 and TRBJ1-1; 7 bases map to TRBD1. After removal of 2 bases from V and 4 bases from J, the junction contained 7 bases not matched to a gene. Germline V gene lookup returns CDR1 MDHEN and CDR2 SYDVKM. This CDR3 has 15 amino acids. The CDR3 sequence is CASSLPGGRGTEAFF. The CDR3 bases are TGTGCCAGCAGTTTACCAGGGGGTAGAGGCACTGAAGCTTTCTTT.

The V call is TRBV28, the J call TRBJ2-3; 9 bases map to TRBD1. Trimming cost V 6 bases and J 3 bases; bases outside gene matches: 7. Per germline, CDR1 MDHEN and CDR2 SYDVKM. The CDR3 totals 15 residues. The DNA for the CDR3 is TGTGCCAGCAGGGGACAGGGATCTGGAACAGATACGCAGTATTTT. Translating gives CASRGQGSGTDTQYF.

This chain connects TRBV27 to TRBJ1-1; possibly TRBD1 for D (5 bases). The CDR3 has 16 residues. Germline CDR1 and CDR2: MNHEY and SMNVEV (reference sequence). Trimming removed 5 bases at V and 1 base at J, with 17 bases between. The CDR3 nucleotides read TGTGCCAGCAGTCCAGCTTTAGGGGCTGGGAACACTGAAGCTTTCTTT. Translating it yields CASSPALGAGNTEAFF.

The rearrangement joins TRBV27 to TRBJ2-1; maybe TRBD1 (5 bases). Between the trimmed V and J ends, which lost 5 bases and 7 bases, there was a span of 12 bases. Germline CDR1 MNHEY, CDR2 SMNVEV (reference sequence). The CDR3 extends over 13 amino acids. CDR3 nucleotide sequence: TGTGCCAGCAGTGACCCACCAGGGAATGAGCAGTTCTTC. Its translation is CASSDPPGNEQFF.

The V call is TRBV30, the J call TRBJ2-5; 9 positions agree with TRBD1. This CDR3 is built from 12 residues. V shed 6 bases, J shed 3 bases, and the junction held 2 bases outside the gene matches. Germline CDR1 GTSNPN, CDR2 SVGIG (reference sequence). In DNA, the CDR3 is TGTGCCTGTAGACAGGGGGAAGAGACCCAGTACTTC. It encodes CACRQGEETQYF.

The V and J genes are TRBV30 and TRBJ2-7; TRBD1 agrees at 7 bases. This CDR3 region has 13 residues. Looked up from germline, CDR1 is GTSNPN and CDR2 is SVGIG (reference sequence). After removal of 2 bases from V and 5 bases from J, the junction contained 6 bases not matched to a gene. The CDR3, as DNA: TGTGCCTGGAGTTTCGACAGGGTTGACGAGCAGTACTTC. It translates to CAWSFDRVDEQYF.

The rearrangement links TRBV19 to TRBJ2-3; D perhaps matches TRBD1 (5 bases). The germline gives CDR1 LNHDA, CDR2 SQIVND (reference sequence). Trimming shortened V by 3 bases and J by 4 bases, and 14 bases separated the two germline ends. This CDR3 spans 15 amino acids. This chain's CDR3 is CASSINGQGADTQYF. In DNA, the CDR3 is TGTGCCAGTAGTATTAACGGCCAAGGGGCAGATACGCAGTATTTT.

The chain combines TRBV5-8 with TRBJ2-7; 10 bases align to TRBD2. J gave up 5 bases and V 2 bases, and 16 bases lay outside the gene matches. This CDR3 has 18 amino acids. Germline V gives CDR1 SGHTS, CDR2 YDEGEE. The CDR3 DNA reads TGTGCCAGCAGCTTTGACAGGGGAAAGAGCGGGAGGGCTAACGAGCAGTACTTC. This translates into CASSFDRGKSGRANEQYF.

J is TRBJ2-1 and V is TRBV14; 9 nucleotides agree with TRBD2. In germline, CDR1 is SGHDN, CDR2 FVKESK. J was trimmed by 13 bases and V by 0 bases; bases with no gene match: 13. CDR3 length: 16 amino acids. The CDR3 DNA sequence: TGTGCCAGCAGCCAAGATTACGCGGGAGGGCCAGGGGGACAGTTCTTC. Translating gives CASSQDYAGGPGGQFF.

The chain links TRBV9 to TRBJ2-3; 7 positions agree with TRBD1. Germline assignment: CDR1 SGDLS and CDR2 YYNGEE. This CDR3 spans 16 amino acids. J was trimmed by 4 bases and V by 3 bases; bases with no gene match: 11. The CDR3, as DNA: TGTGCCAGCAGCGATACTTATAAGGGGGCCGCAGATACGCAGTATTTT. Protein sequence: CASSDTYKGAADTQYF. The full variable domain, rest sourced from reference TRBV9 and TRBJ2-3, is DSGVTQTPKHLITATGQRVTLRCSPRSGDLSVYWYQQSLDQGLQFLIQYYNGEERAKGNILERFSAQQFPDLHSELNLSSLELGDSALYFCASSDTYKGAADTQYFGPGTRLTVL.

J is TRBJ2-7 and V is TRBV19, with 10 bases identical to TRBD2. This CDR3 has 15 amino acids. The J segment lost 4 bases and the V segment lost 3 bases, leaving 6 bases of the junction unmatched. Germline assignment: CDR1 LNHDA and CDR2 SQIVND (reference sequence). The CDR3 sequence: CASSIFLAGVYEQYF. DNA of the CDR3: TGTGCCAGTAGTATTTTTCTAGCGGGAGTGTACGAGCAGTACTTC.

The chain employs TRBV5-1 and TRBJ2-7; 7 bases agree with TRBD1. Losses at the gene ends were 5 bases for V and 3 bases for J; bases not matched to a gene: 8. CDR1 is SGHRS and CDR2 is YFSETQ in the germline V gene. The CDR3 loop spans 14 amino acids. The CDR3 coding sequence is TGCGCCAGCAGATCCCCAGGGGGATTCTACGAGCAGTACTTC. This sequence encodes CASRSPGGFYEQYF.

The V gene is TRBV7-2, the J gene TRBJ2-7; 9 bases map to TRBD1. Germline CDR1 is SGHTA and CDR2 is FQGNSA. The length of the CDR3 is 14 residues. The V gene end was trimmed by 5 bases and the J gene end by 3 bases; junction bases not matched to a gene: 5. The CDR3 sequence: CASSQPGQGYEQYF. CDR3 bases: TGTGCCAGCAGCCAGCCGGGACAGGGCTACGAGCAGTACTTC. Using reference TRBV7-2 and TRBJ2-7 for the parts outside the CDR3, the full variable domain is GAGVSQSPSNKVTEKGKDVELRCDPISGHTALYWYRQSLGQGLEFLIYFQGNSAPDKSGLPSDRFSAERTGGSVSTLTIQRTQQEDSAVYLCASSQPGQGYEQYFGPGTRLTVT.

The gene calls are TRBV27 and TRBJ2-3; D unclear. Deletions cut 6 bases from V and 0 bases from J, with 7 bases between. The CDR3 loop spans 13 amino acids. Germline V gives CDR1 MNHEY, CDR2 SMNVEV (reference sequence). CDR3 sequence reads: CASRTSSTDTQYF. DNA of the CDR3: TGTGCCAGCAGAACTTCTAGCACAGATACGCAGTATTTT.

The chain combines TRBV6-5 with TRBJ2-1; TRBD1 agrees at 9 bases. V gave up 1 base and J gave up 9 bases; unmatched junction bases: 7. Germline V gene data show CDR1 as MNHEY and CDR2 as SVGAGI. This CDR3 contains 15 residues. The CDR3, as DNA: TGTGCCAGCAGTTACTATAAACAGGGGGCTGGTGAGCAGTTCTTC. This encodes CASSYYKQGAGEQFF.

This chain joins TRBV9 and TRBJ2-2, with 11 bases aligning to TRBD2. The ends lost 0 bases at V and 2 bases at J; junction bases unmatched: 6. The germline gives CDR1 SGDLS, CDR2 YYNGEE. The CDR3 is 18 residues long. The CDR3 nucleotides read TGTGCCAGCAGCGTAGACTTAGCGGGAGGGATTAACACCGGGGAGCTGTTTTTT. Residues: CASSVDLAGGINTGELFF.

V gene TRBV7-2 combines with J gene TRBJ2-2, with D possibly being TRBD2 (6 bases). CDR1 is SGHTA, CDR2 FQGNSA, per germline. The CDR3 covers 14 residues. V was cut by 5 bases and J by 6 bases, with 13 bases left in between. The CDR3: CASSQRRAAGELFF. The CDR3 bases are TGTGCCAGCAGCCAGAGGAGGGCGGCCGGGGAGCTGTTTTTT.

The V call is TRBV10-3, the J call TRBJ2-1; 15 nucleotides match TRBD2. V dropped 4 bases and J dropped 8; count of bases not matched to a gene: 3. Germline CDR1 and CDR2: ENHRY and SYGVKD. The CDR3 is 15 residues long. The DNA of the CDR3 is TGTGCCATCAGTGGGGGACTAGCGGGAGGATATGAGCAGTTCTTC. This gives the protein CAISGGLAGGYEQFF.

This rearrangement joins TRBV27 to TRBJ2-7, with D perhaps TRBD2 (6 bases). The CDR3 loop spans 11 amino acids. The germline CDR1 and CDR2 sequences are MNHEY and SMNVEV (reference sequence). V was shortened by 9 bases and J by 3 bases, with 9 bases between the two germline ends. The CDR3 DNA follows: TGTGCCAGTTGGGGGGACTACGAGCAGTACTTC. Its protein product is CASWGDYEQYF.

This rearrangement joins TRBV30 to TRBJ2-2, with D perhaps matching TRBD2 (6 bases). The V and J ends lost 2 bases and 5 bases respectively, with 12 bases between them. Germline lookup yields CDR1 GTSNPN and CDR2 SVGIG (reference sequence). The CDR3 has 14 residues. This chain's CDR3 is CAWSTGRDTGELFF. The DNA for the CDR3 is TGTGCCTGGAGTACCGGGAGAGATACCGGGGAGCTGTTTTTT.

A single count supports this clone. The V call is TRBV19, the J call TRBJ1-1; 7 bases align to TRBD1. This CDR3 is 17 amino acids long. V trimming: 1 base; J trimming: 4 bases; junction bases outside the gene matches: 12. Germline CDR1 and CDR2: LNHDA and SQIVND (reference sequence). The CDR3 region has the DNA TGTGCCAGTAGTATAGGTGCCGGGACAGTCACGGGCACTGAAGCTTTCTTT. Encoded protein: CASSIGAGTVTGTEAFF.

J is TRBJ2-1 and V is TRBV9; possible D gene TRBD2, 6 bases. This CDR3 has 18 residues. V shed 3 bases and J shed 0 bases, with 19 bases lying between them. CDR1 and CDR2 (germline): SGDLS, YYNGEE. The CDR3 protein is CASSEPVMATSSYNEQFF. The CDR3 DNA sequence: TGTGCCAGCAGCGAACCCGTGATGGCGACTAGCTCCTACAATGAGCAGTTCTTC. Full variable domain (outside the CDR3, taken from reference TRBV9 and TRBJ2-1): DSGVTQTPKHLITATGQRVTLRCSPRSGDLSVYWYQQSLDQGLQFLIQYYNGEERAKGNILERFSAQQFPDLHSELNLSSLELGDSALYFCASSEPVMATSSYNEQFFGPGTRLTVL.

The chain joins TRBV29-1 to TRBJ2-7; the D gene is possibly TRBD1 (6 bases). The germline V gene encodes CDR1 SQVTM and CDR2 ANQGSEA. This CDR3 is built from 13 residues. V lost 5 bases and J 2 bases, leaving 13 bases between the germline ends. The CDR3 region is CSVTGRLTYEQYF. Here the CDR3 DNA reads TGCAGCGTTACAGGGCGCCTCACCTACGAGCAGTACTTC.

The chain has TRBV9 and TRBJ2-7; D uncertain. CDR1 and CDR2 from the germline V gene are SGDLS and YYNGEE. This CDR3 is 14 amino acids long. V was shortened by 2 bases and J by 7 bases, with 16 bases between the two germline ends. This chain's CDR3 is CASSVDILAGEQYF. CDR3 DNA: TGTGCCAGCAGCGTCGACATACTGGCAGGAGAGCAGTACTTC.

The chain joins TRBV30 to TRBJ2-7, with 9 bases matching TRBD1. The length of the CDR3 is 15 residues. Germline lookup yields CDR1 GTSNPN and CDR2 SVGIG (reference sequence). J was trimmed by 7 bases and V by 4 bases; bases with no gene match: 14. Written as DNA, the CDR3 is TGTGCCTGGATGGAACCGGGACAGGGAGTCTCGGAGCAGTACTTC. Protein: CAWMEPGQGVSEQYF. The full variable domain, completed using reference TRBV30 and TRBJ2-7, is SQTIHQWPATLVQPVGSPLSLECTVEGTSNPNLYWYRQAAGRGLQLLFYSVGIGQISSEVPQNLSASRPQDRQFILSSKKLLLSDSGFYLCAWMEPGQGVSEQYFGPGTRLTVT.

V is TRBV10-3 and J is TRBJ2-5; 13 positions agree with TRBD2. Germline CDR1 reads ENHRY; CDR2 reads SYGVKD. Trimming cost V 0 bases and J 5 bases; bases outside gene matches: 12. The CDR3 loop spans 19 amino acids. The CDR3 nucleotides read TGTGCCATCAGTGAGTCGAAAGGGACTAGCGGGACGGGGCCGGAGACCCAGTACTTC. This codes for CAISESKGTSGTGPETQYF.

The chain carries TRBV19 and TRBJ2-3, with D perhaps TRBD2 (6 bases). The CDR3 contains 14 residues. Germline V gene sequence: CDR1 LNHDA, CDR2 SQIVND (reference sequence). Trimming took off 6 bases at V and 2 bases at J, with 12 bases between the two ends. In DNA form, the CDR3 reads TGTGCCAGTAGGCGGGATAGCTCCACAGATACGCAGTATTTT. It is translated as CASRRDSSTDTQYF.